Following are 15 T cell receptor beta chains from one sample sequenced in a study of regulatory T cells. Study-wide results and caveats: Hydrophobic residues at CDR3 positions 6 and 7 were enriched in conventional CD4+ T cells of CD3G-deficient patients.

These TCRs are of unknown antigen specificity. The PCR used 52 TRBV and 13 TRBJ primers. Profiling relied on immunoSEQ multiplex PCR, and the TCRdb table lists in-frame clones only, not all of them. Of about 35,000 clones listed, about 91% were seen once; the top ten hold 2% to 3%. The sequencing sample was made of conventional CD4+ T cells sorted from blood. These receptor sequences come from a person aged 18 to 35 with CD3G deficiency.

This clone was recorded only once. This sequence joins TRBV12-1 and TRBJ1-5; the D call in the table, TRBD1, was not verified against the DNA. TRBV12-1 is termed a pseudogene. The CDR3 loop spans 15 amino acids. The CDR3 loop reads CASSARDKQSAPQHF. CDR3 DNA: TGTGCCAGCAGCGCCCGGGACAAACAATCAGCCCCCCAGCATTTT.

V is TRBV28 and J is TRBJ1-2, with a tentative D call TRBD1 (5 bases). Germline V gives CDR1 MDHEN, CDR2 SYDVKM. This CDR3 region has 12 residues. V lost 6 bases to trimming and J lost 8 bases, with 13 bases between them. CDR3 DNA sequence: TGTGCCAGCAGCTCCGTCGGGGCCGGCTACACCTTC. As protein: CASSSVGAGYTF.

Comment on this clone: As the CDR3 is not closed by the conserved phenylalanine or tryptophan, this likely results from a read error. No DNA is shown, since the ends of the CDR3 on it are uncertain; the CDR3 is the one TCRdb lists. The V and J genes are TRBV19 and TRBJ1-2; the table's D call TRBD1 went unverified against the DNA. Germline lookup yields CDR1 LNHDA and CDR2 SQIVND (reference sequence). The CDR3 is 8 amino acids in total, end residues counted. The CDR3: CASRRQET.

This clone has a single count. This chain uses TRBV28 with TRBJ2-5; possible D gene TRBD2, 5 bases. CDR3 length equals 13 residues. Trimming took 4 bases from V and 12 from J, leaving 18 bases between them. Germline lookup yields CDR1 MDHEN and CDR2 SYDVKM. The CDR3, as DNA: TGTGCCAGCAGTTCCTCCCTTCCGGGATCTGAGTACTTC. This translates into CASSSSLPGSEYF.

The chain has TRBV5-1 and TRBJ2-3, with TRBD2 matching 9 bases. Germline V gene data show CDR1 as SGHRS and CDR2 as YFSETQ. This CDR3 has 16 residues. Unmatched junction bases numbered 9, after V lost 4 bases and J lost 3 bases. The CDR3 coding sequence is TGCGCCAGCAGCCCGACAGCGGGGGGCCGTACAGATACGCAGTATTTT. Translation gives CASSPTAGGRTDTQYF.

V is TRBV6-5 and J is TRBJ1-1; weak D call: TRBD1 (6 bases). The CDR3 covers 14 residues. Trimming removed 6 bases at V and 0 bases at J, with 11 bases between. CDR1 and CDR2 (germline): MNHEY, SVGAGI. The CDR3 DNA reads as TGTGCCAGCAGCGGCAGGGGCGTGAACACTGAAGCTTTCTTT. As protein: CASSGRGVNTEAFF.

V and J are TRBV6-1 and TRBJ1-6, with TRBD1 as a possible D gene (5 bases). Germline V lookup: CDR1 MNHNS, CDR2 SASEGT. The CDR3 runs to 12 residues. Trimming shortened V by 3 bases and J by 10 bases, and 7 bases separated the two germline ends. CDR3 sequence: CASSERDSPLHF. In DNA form, the CDR3 reads TGTGCCAGCAGTGAGAGGGACTCACCCCTCCACTTT.

The V and J genes are TRBV20-1 and TRBJ2-3, with D possibly being TRBD1 (5 bases). The CDR3 runs to 11 residues. The ends were cut back, 5 bases at V and 5 bases at J, with 8 bases in the middle. The germline V gene has CDR1 DFQATT and CDR2 SNEGSKA (reference sequence). CDR3: CSAVDRDTQYF. CDR3 nucleotide sequence: TGCAGTGCTGTTGACAGAGATACGCAGTATTTT.

CDR3 sequence reads: CASKDRASSYEQYF. The DNA for the CDR3 is TGTGCCAGTAAAGACAGGGCCTCTTCCTACGAGCAGTACTTC. V and J are TRBV19 and TRBJ2-7; 7 nucleotides agree with TRBD1. Germline V CDR1 and CDR2: LNHDA, SQIVND (reference sequence). The CDR3 is 14 amino acids. V lost 7 bases, J lost 1 base, and 7 bases stayed unmatched.

V is TRBV7-8 and J is TRBJ2-5; TRBD1 agrees at 10 bases. V lost 5 bases to trimming and J lost 5 bases; unmatched junction nucleotides: 2. The CDR3 is 13 residues long. Germline V gives CDR1 SGHVS, CDR2 FQNEAQ. CDR3 in DNA: TGTGCCAGCAGCCTGGGACAGGGGGAGACCCAGTACTTC. It codes for CASSLGQGETQYF.

The chain recombines TRBV7-9 with TRBJ1-1; 7 bases match TRBD1. The junction had 5 bases not matched to a gene; V was cut back by 5 bases and J by 5 bases. The length of the CDR3 is 13 residues. Germline-derived CDR1 and CDR2 are SEHNR and FQNEAQ (reference sequence). CDR3 loop: CASSRQGGTEAFF. DNA of the CDR3: TGTGCCAGCAGCCGACAGGGAGGGACTGAAGCTTTCTTT.

The J gene is TRBJ2-5, the V gene TRBV28; D remains unclear. The CDR3 totals 14 residues. From germline, CDR1 is MDHEN and CDR2 SYDVKM. V shed 3 bases and J shed 5 bases, with 13 bases lying between them. CDR3 in amino acids: CASSFRTPQETQYF. CDR3 coding DNA: TGTGCCAGCAGTTTCCGAACACCCCAGGAGACCCAGTACTTC.

This clone was recorded only once. The chain's CDR3 is CASTPTGGVTEAFF. As DNA, the CDR3 is TGTGCCAGCACCCCGACGGGGGGGGTTACTGAAGCTTTCTTT. V usage is TRBV11-2 and J usage is TRBJ1-1, with D perhaps TRBD1 (5 bases). Germline CDR1 and CDR2: SGHAT and FQNNGV. CDR3 length: 14 amino acids. The V gene lost 7 bases and the J gene lost 5 bases, with 17 bases spanning the gap.

The chain recombines TRBV28 with TRBJ2-4, with D possibly being TRBD1 (6 bases). This CDR3 is built from 15 residues. V gave up 5 bases and J gave up 0 bases, with 11 bases separating them. CDR1 MDHEN and CDR2 SYDVKM come from the germline V gene. The CDR3: CASSTEGVAKNIQYF. The CDR3 nucleotides are TGTGCCAGCAGTACTGAGGGGGTAGCCAAAAACATTCAGTACTTC.

V usage is TRBV11-2 and J usage is TRBJ2-7; unclear D gene. Germline V gene lookup returns CDR1 SGHAT and CDR2 FQNNGV. CDR3 length equals 12 residues. Trimming took off 5 bases at V and 2 bases at J, with 7 bases between the two ends. Here the CDR3 reads CASSPGPYEQYF. CDR3 DNA: TGTGCCAGCAGCCCCGGTCCCTACGAGCAGTACTTC. Looking up the rest from reference TRBV11-2 and TRBJ2-7 gives the full variable domain: EAGVAQSPRYKIIEKRQSVAFWCNPISGHATLYWYQQILGQGPKLLIQFQNNGVVDDSQLPKDRFSAERLKGVDSTLKIQPAKLEDSAVYLCASSPGPYEQYFGPGTRLTVT.